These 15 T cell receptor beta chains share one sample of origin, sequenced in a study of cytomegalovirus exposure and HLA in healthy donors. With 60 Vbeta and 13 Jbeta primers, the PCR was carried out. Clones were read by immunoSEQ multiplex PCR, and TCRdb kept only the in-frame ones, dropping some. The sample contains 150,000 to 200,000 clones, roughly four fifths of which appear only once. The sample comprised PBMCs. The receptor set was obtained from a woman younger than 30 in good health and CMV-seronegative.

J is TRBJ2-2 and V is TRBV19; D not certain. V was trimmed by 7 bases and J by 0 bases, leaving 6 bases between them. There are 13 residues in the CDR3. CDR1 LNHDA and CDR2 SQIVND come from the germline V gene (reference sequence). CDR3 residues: CASIYTNTGELFF. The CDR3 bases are TGTGCCAGTATTTATACGAACACCGGGGAGCTGTTTTTT.

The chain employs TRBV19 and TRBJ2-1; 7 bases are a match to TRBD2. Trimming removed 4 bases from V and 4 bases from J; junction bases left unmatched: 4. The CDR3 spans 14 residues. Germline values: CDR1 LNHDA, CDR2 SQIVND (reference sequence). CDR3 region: CASSTGLDYNEQFF. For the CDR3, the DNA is TGTGCCAGTAGTACAGGACTAGATTACAATGAGCAGTTCTTC.

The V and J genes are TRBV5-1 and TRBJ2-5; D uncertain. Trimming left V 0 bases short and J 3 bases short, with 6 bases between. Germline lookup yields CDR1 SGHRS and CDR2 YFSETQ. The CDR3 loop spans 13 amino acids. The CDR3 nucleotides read TGCGCCAGCAGCTTGGGGCCGAAAGAGACCCAGTACTTC. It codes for CASSLGPKETQYF.

The CDR3 coding sequence is TGTGCCAGCAGCTCGGGACAGTACCAAGAGACCCAGTACTTC. Translating gives CASSSGQYQETQYF. The rearrangement uses TRBV9 and TRBJ2-5, with 7 bases matching TRBD1. The CDR3 spans 14 residues. V dropped 4 bases and J dropped 0; count of bases not matched to a gene: 3. Germline CDR1 reads SGDLS; CDR2 reads YYNGEE. The full variable domain, in which reference TRBV9 and TRBJ2-5 provide the parts outside the CDR3, is DSGVTQTPKHLITATGQRVTLRCSPRSGDLSVYWYQQSLDQGLQFLIQYYNGEERAKGNILERFSAQQFPDLHSELNLSSLELGDSALYFCASSSGQYQETQYFGPGTRLLVL.

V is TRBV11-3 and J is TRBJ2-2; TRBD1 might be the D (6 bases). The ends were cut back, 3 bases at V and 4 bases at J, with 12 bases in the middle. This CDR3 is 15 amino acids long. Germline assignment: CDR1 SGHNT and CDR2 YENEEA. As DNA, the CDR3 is TGTGCCAGCAGCTTGCCGGGACAACCCACCGGGGAGCTGTTTTTT. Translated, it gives CASSLPGQPTGELFF.

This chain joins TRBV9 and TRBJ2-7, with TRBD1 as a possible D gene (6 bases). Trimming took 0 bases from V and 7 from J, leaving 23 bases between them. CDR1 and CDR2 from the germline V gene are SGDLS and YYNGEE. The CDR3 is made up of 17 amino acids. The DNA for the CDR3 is TGTGCCAGCAGCGTAGATGGGGGCGGCGGATTGGGAGCGGAGCAGTACTTC. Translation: CASSVDGGGGLGAEQYF. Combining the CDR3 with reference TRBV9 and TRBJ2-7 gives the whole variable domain DSGVTQTPKHLITATGQRVTLRCSPRSGDLSVYWYQQSLDQGLQFLIQYYNGEERAKGNILERFSAQQFPDLHSELNLSSLELGDSALYFCASSVDGGGGLGAEQYFGPGTRLTVT.

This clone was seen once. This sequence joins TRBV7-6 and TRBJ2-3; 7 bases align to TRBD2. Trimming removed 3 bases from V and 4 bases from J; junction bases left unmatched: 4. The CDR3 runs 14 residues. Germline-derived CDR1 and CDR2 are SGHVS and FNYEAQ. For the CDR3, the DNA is TGTGCCAGCAGCTTGACTAGCTACGCAGATACGCAGTATTTT. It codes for CASSLTSYADTQYF.

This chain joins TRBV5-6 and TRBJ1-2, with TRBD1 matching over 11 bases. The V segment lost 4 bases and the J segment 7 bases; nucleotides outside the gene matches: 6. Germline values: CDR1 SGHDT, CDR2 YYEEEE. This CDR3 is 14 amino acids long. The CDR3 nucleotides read TGTGCCAGCAGCCCCGTGGACAGGGGGCCTGGCTACACCTTC. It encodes CASSPVDRGPGYTF.

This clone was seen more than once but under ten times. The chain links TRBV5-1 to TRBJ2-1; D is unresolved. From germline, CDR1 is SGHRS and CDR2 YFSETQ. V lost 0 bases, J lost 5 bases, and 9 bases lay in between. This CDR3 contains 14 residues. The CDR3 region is CASSLGRSNNEQFF. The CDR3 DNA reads TGCGCCAGCAGCTTGGGGCGGAGCAACAATGAGCAGTTCTTC. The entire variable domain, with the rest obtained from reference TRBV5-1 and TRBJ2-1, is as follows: KAGVTQTPRYLIKTRGQQVTLSCSPISGHRSVSWYQQTPGQGLQFLFEYFSETQRNKGNFPGRFSGRQFSNSRSEMNVSTLELGDSALYLCASSLGRSNNEQFFGPGTRLTVL.

CDR3 residues: CASSQEERTGSTGELFF. The CDR3 region has the DNA TGCGCCAGCAGCCAAGAGGAGAGGACAGGGAGCACCGGGGAGCTGTTTTTT. The chain has TRBV4-3 and TRBJ2-2; the match to TRBD1 covers 8 bases. The germline V gene encodes CDR1 LGHNA and CDR2 YSLEER. Losses at the gene ends were 0 bases for V and 4 bases for J; bases not matched to a gene: 7. This CDR3 has 17 amino acids.

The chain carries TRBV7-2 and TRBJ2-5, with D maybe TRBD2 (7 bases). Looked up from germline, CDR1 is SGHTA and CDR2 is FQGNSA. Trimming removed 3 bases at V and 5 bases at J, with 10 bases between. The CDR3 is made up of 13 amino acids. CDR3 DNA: TGTGCCAGCAGCTTCCGGGGGGCGGAGACCCAGTACTTC. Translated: CASSFRGAETQYF.

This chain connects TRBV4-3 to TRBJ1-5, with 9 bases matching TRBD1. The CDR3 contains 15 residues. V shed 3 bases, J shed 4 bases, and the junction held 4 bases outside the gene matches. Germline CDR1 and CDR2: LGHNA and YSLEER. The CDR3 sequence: CASSHRQGGNQPQHF. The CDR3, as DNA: TGCGCCAGCAGCCACAGACAGGGGGGGAATCAGCCCCAGCATTTT.

The CDR3 loop reads CASSVNSNTEAFF. The DNA of the CDR3 is TGTGCCAGCAGCGTGAACAGTAACACTGAAGCTTTCTTT. The chain recombines TRBV9 with TRBJ1-1; D ambiguous. The CDR3 spans 13 residues. The germline V gene encodes CDR1 SGDLS and CDR2 YYNGEE. The V and J ends lost 2 bases and 2 bases respectively, with 7 bases between them.

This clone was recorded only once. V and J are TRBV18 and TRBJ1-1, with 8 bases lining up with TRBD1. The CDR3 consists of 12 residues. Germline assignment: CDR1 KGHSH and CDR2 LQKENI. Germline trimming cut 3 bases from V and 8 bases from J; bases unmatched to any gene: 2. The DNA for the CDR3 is TGTGCCAGCTCACCCTGGACAGGGGAAGCTTTCTTT. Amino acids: CASSPWTGEAFF.

The CDR3 coding sequence is TGTGCCAGTAGTATAGCGGGACAGGGTCCCTACGAGCAGTACTTC. It is translated as CASSIAGQGPYEQYF. The chain carries TRBV19 and TRBJ2-7, with 9 bases that match TRBD1. Germline assignment: CDR1 LNHDA and CDR2 SQIVND (reference sequence). Unmatched junction bases numbered 3, after V lost 1 base and J lost 2 bases. This CDR3 spans 15 amino acids.